This is a list of T cell receptor beta chains from one sample in a study of blood T cell repertoires in COVID-19. Generated by immunoSEQ multiplex PCR, the TCRdb table keeps only in-frame clones and is missing some. Of tens of thousands of clones in the sample, 80% to 90% were seen once. Sequencing used peripheral blood. Receptors were obtained from a human donor in a cohort sampled during active COVID-19. Each CDR3 is given with its conserved first and last residue.

v_gene	j_gene	CDR3aa
TRBV28	TRBJ1-2	CASSRPGQGNYGYTF
TRBV7-9	TRBJ1-6	CASSLGRLSSYNSPLHF
TRBV7-9	TRBJ2-5	CASNLAGVETQYF
TRBV6-5	TRBJ1-2	CASSYSGQSSYGYTF
TRBV5-1	TRBJ1-2	CASSRDRDIFPNYGYTF
TRBV2	TRBJ1-6	CASSEIRGSSYNSPLHF
TRBV12-3/TRBV12-4	TRBJ1-2	CASSLTGHGYTF
TRBV6-5	TRBJ2-3	CAAADRGGYRTQYF
TRBV18	TRBJ1-3	CASSPGIGDYSGNTIYF
TRBV7-8	TRBJ2-7	CASSLWGSDNPSDEQYF
TRBV27	TRBJ1-1	CASSLRDKNTEAFF
TRBV7-8	TRBJ1-2	CASSLVNRGQGGYTF
TRBV28	TRBJ2-7	CASSFDHRGYEQYF
TRBV5-1	TRBJ2-5	CASSSLQGGGQETQYF
TRBV3-1/TRBV3-2	TRBJ1-2	CASGQGGYGYTF
TRBV6-5	TRBJ1-5	CASRPAGDSNQPQHF
TRBV7-8	TRBJ1-6	CASSSRLQGSSYNSPLHF
TRBV19	TRBJ2-5	CASSISSGGAGQETQYF
TRBV25-1	TRBJ2-1	CASSVTDEQFF
TRBV11-2	TRBJ2-5	CASSTAQGRPEETQYF
TRBV5-6	TRBJ1-1	CASRLQLNTEAFF
TRBV24-1	TRBJ2-1	CATSDRSGGLHNEQFF
TRBV9	TRBJ1-4	CASSVGPPEGYEKLFF
TRBV28	TRBJ2-2	CASSHHRGGRTGELFF
TRBV5-1	TRBJ2-3	CASSHADNTDTQYF
TRBV6-2/TRBV6-3	TRBJ1-3	CASSWDRSGNAIYF
TRBV19	TRBJ1-5	CASSLQGADQPQHF
TRBV19	TRBJ2-1	CASSIVGTGYNEQFF
TRBV4-1	TRBJ1-4	CASSPRPQIRTNEKLFF